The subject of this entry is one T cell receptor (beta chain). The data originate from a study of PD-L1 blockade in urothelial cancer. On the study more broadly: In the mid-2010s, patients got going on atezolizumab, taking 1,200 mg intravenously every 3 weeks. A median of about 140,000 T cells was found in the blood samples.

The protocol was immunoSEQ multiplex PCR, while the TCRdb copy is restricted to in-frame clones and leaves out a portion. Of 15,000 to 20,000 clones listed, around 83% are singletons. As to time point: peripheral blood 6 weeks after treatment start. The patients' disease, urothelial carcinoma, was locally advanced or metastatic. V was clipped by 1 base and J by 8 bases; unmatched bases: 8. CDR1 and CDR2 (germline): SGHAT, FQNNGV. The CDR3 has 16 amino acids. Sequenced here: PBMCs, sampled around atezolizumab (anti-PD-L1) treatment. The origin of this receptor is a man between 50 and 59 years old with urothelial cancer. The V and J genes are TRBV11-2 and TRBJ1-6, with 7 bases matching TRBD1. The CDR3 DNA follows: TGTGCCAGCAGCTTAGCTCAAGGCAGGGGGTATTCACCCCTCCACTTT. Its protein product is CASSLAQGRGYSPLHF.